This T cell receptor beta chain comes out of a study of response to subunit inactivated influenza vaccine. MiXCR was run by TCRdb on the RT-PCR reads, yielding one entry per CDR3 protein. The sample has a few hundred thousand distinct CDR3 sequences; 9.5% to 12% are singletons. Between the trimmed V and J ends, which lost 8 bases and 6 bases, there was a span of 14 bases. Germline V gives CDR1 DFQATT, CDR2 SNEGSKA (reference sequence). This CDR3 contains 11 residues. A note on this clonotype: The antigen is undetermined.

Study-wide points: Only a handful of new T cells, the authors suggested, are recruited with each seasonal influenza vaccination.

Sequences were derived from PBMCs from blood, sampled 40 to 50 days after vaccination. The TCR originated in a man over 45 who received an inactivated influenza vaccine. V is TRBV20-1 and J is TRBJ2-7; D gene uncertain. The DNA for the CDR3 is TGCAGTCCCAGAGATCCCCTCGAGCAGTACTTC. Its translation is CSPRDPLEQYF.